The 29 T cell receptor beta chains below all came from one sample that was sequenced in a study of cytomegalovirus exposure and HLA in healthy donors. Amplification used 60 Vbeta primers and 13 Jbeta primers. Generated by immunoSEQ multiplex PCR, the TCRdb table keeps only in-frame clones and is missing some. This sample has about 160,000 clones, with roughly four fifths found just once. Material: PBMCs. Receptor source: a woman between 40 and 55 years old in good health and CMV-seronegative.

V usage is TRBV5-6 and J usage is TRBJ2-3; 10 bases align to TRBD2. Unmatched junction bases numbered 3, after V lost 0 bases and J lost 2 bases. The germline V gene has CDR1 SGHDT and CDR2 YYEEEE. The CDR3 is 16 residues long. The CDR3 region is CASSLEGLAHTDTQYF. The DNA for the CDR3 is TGTGCCAGCAGCTTGGAGGGACTAGCGCACACAGATACGCAGTATTTT.

This clone was seen only a few times. The gene calls are TRBV5-1 and TRBJ2-5; D might be TRBD2 (5 bases). Looked up from germline, CDR1 is SGHRS and CDR2 is YFSETQ. The CDR3 is 13 residues long. Deletions cut 7 bases from V and 2 bases from J, with 12 bases between. Written as DNA, the CDR3 is TGCGCCAGCCGCGGGTCAGTTCAAGAGACCCAGTACTTC. Translated: CASRGSVQETQYF. Filled out from reference TRBV5-1 and TRBJ2-5, the complete variable domain reads KAGVTQTPRYLIKTRGQQVTLSCSPISGHRSVSWYQQTPGQGLQFLFEYFSETQRNKGNFPGRFSGRQFSNSRSEMNVSTLELGDSALYLCASRGSVQETQYFGPGTRLLVL.

The chain is built from TRBV27 and TRBJ2-7; D is unclear. V was clipped by 2 bases and J by 4 bases, with 12 bases between them. Germline-derived CDR1 and CDR2 are MNHEY and SMNVEV (reference sequence). This CDR3 comprises 14 residues. The CDR3 nucleotides are TGTGCCAGCAGTTTAAGCAGAGACTCTTACGAGCAGTACTTC. Its protein is CASSLSRDSYEQYF.

This clone was seen once. Here the CDR3 reads CASSLYGAGSSHEQFF. CDR3 DNA sequence: TGTGCCAGCAGCTTGTACGGTGCGGGATCCTCCCATGAGCAGTTCTTC. V usage is TRBV5-6 and J usage is TRBJ2-1; possible D gene TRBD2, 6 bases. Deletions cut 1 base from V and 8 bases from J, with 19 bases between. Germline V gives CDR1 SGHDT, CDR2 YYEEEE. This CDR3 spans 16 amino acids.

The V call is TRBV30, the J call TRBJ2-7, with TRBD2 matching over 7 bases. From germline, CDR1 is GTSNPN and CDR2 SVGIG (reference sequence). With V trimmed by 1 base and J by 4 bases, 1 base remained unmatched. The CDR3 covers 12 residues. CDR3 sequence: CAWSAGGYEQYF. The CDR3 DNA reads TGTGCCTGGAGTGCGGGAGGATACGAGCAGTACTTC.

This chain uses TRBV6-5 with TRBJ2-1; no clear D gene. Germline V CDR1 and CDR2: MNHEY, SVGAGI. With 6 bases removed from V and 8 bases from J, the gap between germline ends came to 8 bases. CDR3 size: 11 residues. The CDR3 loop reads CASSNRDEQFF. The CDR3 nucleotides are TGTGCCAGCAGCAATAGAGATGAGCAGTTCTTC.

The chain joins TRBV27 to TRBJ1-3; maybe TRBD1 (6 bases). The germline V gene has CDR1 MNHEY and CDR2 SMNVEV (reference sequence). The CDR3 totals 16 residues. The ends were cut back, 5 bases at V and 5 bases at J, with 19 bases in the middle. The CDR3 loop is CASSPEGGRARNTIYF. CDR3 sequence (DNA): TGTGCCAGCAGTCCAGAGGGGGGGAGGGCGAGAAACACCATATATTTT.

This chain links TRBV2 with TRBJ2-1; 13 nucleotides line up with TRBD2. V shed 8 bases and J 6 bases; nucleotides not matched to a gene: 4. The germline CDR1 and CDR2 sequences are SNHLY and FYNNEI. The CDR3 is 14 amino acids. CDR3 region: CASLGLAGTNEQFF. For the CDR3, the DNA is TGTGCCAGCCTGGGACTAGCGGGGACCAATGAGCAGTTCTTC. Filled out from reference TRBV2 and TRBJ2-1, the complete variable domain reads EPEVTQTPSHQVTQMGQEVILRCVPISNHLYFYWYRQILGQKVEFLVSFYNNEISEKSEIFDDQFSVERPDGSNFTLKIRSTKLEDSAMYFCASLGLAGTNEQFFGPGTRLTVL.

The chain combines TRBV9 with TRBJ1-5; maybe TRBD1 (5 bases). CDR1 is SGDLS, CDR2 YYNGEE, per germline. The CDR3 is made up of 15 amino acids. Trimming took 0 bases from V and 6 from J, leaving 13 bases between them. As DNA, the CDR3 is TGTGCCAGCAGCGTAGGCCAGGGAGGTTCTCAGCCCCAGCATTTT. Protein: CASSVGQGGSQPQHF.

The chain links TRBV7-3 to TRBJ2-1, with a tentative D call TRBD2 (6 bases). Germline-derived CDR1 and CDR2 are SGHTA and FQGTGA. The length of the CDR3 is 16 residues. V lost 5 bases and J lost 0, with 14 bases in between. CDR3 nucleotide sequence: TGTGCCAGCAGCGCGTTAGGAGCGGGCTCCTACAATGAGCAGTTCTTC. It yields the protein CASSALGAGSYNEQFF.

This chain links TRBV5-6 with TRBJ2-3; D unclear. CDR1 and CDR2 from the germline V gene are SGHDT and YYEEEE. V was clipped by 3 bases and J by 0 bases, with 5 bases between them. The CDR3 consists of 13 residues. CDR3 sequence reads: CASSSTSTDTQYF. The DNA for the CDR3 is TGTGCCAGCAGCTCTACTAGCACAGATACGCAGTATTTT.

The rearrangement uses TRBV5-1 and TRBJ2-1; 10 nucleotides line up with TRBD1. The CDR3 length is 13 residues. The ends lost 4 bases at V and 7 bases at J; junction bases unmatched: 2. Germline assignment: CDR1 SGHRS and CDR2 YFSETQ. The CDR3 is CASSGQGENEQFF. CDR3 coding DNA: TGCGCCAGCAGCGGACAGGGGGAGAATGAGCAGTTCTTC.

CDR3 nucleotide sequence: TGTGCCAGCCGGAGGACTGAAGCTTTCTTT. Protein sequence: CASRRTEAFF. The V call is TRBV21-1, the J call TRBJ1-1. TRBV21-1 counts as a pseudogene. This CDR3 contains 10 residues.

The chain uses TRBV28 and TRBJ2-2, with D hard to call. Trimming stripped 3 bases from V and 6 bases from J, with 8 bases between. Looked up from germline, CDR1 is MDHEN and CDR2 is SYDVKM. This CDR3 comprises 13 residues. CDR3 protein: CASSFSSPGELFF. CDR3 sequence (DNA): TGTGCCAGCAGTTTTAGTTCCCCCGGGGAGCTGTTTTTT.

This clone was seen once. The chain joins TRBV9 to TRBJ2-7; 8 bases match TRBD1. Trimming removed 4 bases from V and 7 bases from J; junction bases left unmatched: 13. This CDR3 is built from 15 residues. CDR1 and CDR2 (germline): SGDLS, YYNGEE. CDR3 loop: CASSPSTGVIWEQYF. The CDR3 bases are TGTGCCAGCAGCCCATCGACAGGGGTCATTTGGGAGCAGTACTTC. Complete variable domain (other parts from reference TRBV9 and TRBJ2-7): DSGVTQTPKHLITATGQRVTLRCSPRSGDLSVYWYQQSLDQGLQFLIQYYNGEERAKGNILERFSAQQFPDLHSELNLSSLELGDSALYFCASSPSTGVIWEQYFGPGTRLTVT.

The CDR3 bases are TGTGCCAGCAGCAAATTAGCGGGAGGCAGGCCCTATGAGCAGTTCTTC. Its protein is CASSKLAGGRPYEQFF. The chain is built from TRBV21-1 and TRBJ2-1; TRBD2, the table's D call, lacks a check against the DNA. TRBV21-1 represents a pseudogene. This CDR3 has 16 amino acids.

This clone has only a few counts. The chain recombines TRBV5-1 with TRBJ2-1; 8 nucleotides agree with TRBD2. CDR3 size: 17 residues. V was pared by 0 bases and J by 3 bases, with 8 bases of the junction left unmatched. CDR1 is SGHRS, CDR2 YFSETQ, per germline. The CDR3 sequence: CASSLGAGATLYNEQFF. The DNA of the CDR3 is TGCGCCAGCAGCTTGGGAGCGGGAGCCACCCTCTACAATGAGCAGTTCTTC.

The table lists this clone with a count of one. The J gene is TRBJ2-2, the V gene TRBV28; tentative D call: TRBD2 (6 bases). CDR1 and CDR2 (germline): MDHEN, SYDVKM. The germline V and J ends were trimmed by 3 bases and 6 bases, with 17 bases remaining between them. The CDR3 is made up of 16 amino acids. The CDR3 loop is CASSLGSAGSAGELFF. The CDR3 DNA sequence: TGTGCCAGCAGTTTGGGCTCGGCGGGATCGGCCGGGGAGCTGTTTTTT.

The V call is TRBV13, the J call TRBJ2-7; 15 nucleotides agree with TRBD2. Per the germline V gene, CDR1 is PRHDT and CDR2 is FYEKMQ (reference sequence). The ends lost 6 bases at V and 7 bases at J; junction bases unmatched: 10. The CDR3 contains 16 residues. The CDR3 reads CASSIRTSGREREQYF. The CDR3 DNA reads TGTGCCAGCAGTATAAGGACTAGCGGGAGGGAGCGGGAGCAGTACTTC.

The chain links TRBV9 to TRBJ2-5, with a weak D call TRBD1 (6 bases). Per germline, CDR1 SGDLS and CDR2 YYNGEE. The CDR3 sequence is 17 residues long. Between the trimmed V and J ends, which lost 2 bases and 1 base, there was a span of 18 bases. In nucleotides, the CDR3 is TGTGCCAGCAGCGTGAGCTTATTAGGGACACCCCAAGAGACCCAGTACTTC. Translating it yields CASSVSLLGTPQETQYF.

The CDR3 reads CASRATGHPYGYTF. In DNA form, the CDR3 reads TGTGCCAGCAGGGCAACGGGACACCCCTATGGCTACACCTTC. The chain links TRBV28 to TRBJ1-2, with D perhaps matching TRBD1 (6 bases). The V end lost 6 bases, the J end lost 4 bases, and 15 bases lay between the germline ends. Germline assignment: CDR1 MDHEN and CDR2 SYDVKM. CDR3 length: 14 residues.

V gene TRBV11-1 combines with J gene TRBJ2-6; TRBD1 aligns across 7 bases. This CDR3 has 19 amino acids. J gave up 0 bases and V 1 base, and 9 bases lay outside the gene matches. CDR1 and CDR2 (germline): SGHAT, FQDESV (reference sequence). The CDR3 nucleotides are TGTGCCAGCAGCTTAGAGACAGGGCGAACTTTCTCTGGGGCCAACGTCCTGACTTTC. Its protein product is CASSLETGRTFSGANVLTF. Filled out from reference TRBV11-1 and TRBJ2-6, the complete variable domain reads EAEVAQSPRYKITEKSQAVAFWCDPISGHATLYWYRQILGQGPELLVQFQDESVVDDSQLPKDRFSAERLKGVDSTLKIQPAELGDSAMYLCASSLETGRTFSGANVLTFGAGSRLTVL.

This clone came up a few times. J is TRBJ1-1 and V is TRBV27, with TRBD1 identical over 7 bases. J lost 5 bases, V lost 0 bases, and 6 bases had no gene match. The germline CDR1 and CDR2 sequences are MNHEY and SMNVEV (reference sequence). The CDR3 consists of 15 residues. This CDR3 reads CASSLSSPGGTEAFF. CDR3 DNA sequence: TGTGCCAGCAGTTTATCGAGCCCAGGGGGGACTGAAGCTTTCTTT.

The gene calls are TRBV30 and TRBJ2-3; no reliable D call. The CDR3 is made up of 13 amino acids. V gave up 1 base and J gave up 6 bases, with 11 bases separating them. Germline CDR1 reads GTSNPN; CDR2 reads SVGIG (reference sequence). Here the CDR3 reads CAWSALSPDTQYF. CDR3 sequence (DNA): TGTGCCTGGAGTGCCTTATCCCCGGATACGCAGTATTTT.

The genes are TRBV30 and TRBJ1-2; D gene unclear. The V gene's germline CDR1 is GTSNPN and CDR2 SVGIG (reference sequence). The CDR3 is 13 amino acids. Trimming took 2 bases from V and 3 from J, leaving 10 bases between them. The DNA of the CDR3 is TGTGCCTGGAGTCTCGGGAATCACTATGGCTACACCTTC. Amino acid sequence: CAWSLGNHYGYTF.

This clone was seen only once. The chain carries TRBV5-1 and TRBJ1-2; D ambiguous. V lost 2 bases, J lost 0 bases, and 14 bases lay in between. Germline V lookup: CDR1 SGHRS, CDR2 YFSETQ. CDR3 length equals 16 residues. The CDR3: CASSFGSGRSNYGYTF. CDR3 bases: TGCGCCAGCAGCTTTGGGTCGGGGAGGTCTAACTATGGCTACACCTTC.

V and J are TRBV10-3 and TRBJ1-1; possible D gene TRBD1, 6 bases. The CDR3 is 15 residues long. Germline V gene sequence: CDR1 ENHRY, CDR2 SYGVKD. Trimming removed 6 bases from V and 4 bases from J, with 18 bases in between. As DNA, the CDR3 is TGTGCCATCAGGCCTGGGAGGGGGGAGGTCACTGAAGCTTTCTTT. The encoded protein is CAIRPGRGEVTEAFF.

This chain joins TRBV27 and TRBJ2-3, with a weak D call TRBD2 (6 bases). The length of the CDR3 is 16 residues. Between the trimmed V and J ends, which lost 4 bases and 0 bases, there was a span of 14 bases. The germline V gene encodes CDR1 MNHEY and CDR2 SMNVEV (reference sequence). The CDR3, as DNA: TGTGCCAGCAGTTCTCGGACTATCCCTAGCACAGATACGCAGTATTTT. Protein sequence: CASSSRTIPSTDTQYF.

This clone was recorded only once. The genes are TRBV9 and TRBJ2-7; TRBD1 is a possible D gene (6 bases). Germline loops: CDR1 SGDLS, CDR2 YYNGEE. The CDR3 spans 10 residues. V was pared by 8 bases and J by 6 bases, with 9 bases between. This CDR3 is CARSRGEQYF. The CDR3 DNA is TGTGCCAGAAGCAGGGGCGAGCAGTACTTC.